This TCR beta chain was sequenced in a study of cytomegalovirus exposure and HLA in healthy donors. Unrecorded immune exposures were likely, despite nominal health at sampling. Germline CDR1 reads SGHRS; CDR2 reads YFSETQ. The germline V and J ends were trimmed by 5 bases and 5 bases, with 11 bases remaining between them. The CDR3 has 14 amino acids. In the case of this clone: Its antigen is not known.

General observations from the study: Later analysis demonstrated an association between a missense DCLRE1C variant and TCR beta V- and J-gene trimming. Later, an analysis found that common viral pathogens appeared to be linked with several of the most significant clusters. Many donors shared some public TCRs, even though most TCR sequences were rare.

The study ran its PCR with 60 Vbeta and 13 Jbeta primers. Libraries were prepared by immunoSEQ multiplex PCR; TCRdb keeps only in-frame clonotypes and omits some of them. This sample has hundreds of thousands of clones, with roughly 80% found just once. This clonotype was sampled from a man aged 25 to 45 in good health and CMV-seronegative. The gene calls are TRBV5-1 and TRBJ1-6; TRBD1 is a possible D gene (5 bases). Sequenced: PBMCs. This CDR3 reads CASRQGHDNSPLHF. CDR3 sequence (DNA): TGCGCCAGCAGGCAAGGACACGATAATTCACCCCTCCACTTT.